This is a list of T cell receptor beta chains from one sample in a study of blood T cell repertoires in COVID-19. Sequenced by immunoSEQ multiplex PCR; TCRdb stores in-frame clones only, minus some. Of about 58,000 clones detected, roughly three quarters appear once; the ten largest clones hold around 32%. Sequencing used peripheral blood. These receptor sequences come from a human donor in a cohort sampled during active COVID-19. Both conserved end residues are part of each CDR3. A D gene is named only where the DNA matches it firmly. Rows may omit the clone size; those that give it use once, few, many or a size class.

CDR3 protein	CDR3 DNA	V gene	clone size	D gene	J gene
CASSYPESGSPLHF	TGTGCCAGCAGTTACCCTGAATCGGGATCACCCCTCCACTTT	TRBV6-6	.	.	TRBJ1-6
CATRKGPLTSYEQYF	TGTGCCACGCGTAAGGGGCCTCTAACCTCCTACGAGCAGTACTTC	TRBV28	.	.	TRBJ2-7
CATSERLDTDTQYF	TGTGCCACCAGCGAGCGGTTGGACACAGATACGCAGTATTTT	TRBV15	.	.	TRBJ2-3
CASPETGGSPLHF	TGTGCCAGTCCGGAGACAGGGGGCTCACCCCTCCACTTT	TRBV6-5	once	TRBD1	TRBJ1-6
CASSSFPGQNQETQYF	TGTGCTAGCAGCTCCTTTCCGGGACAGAATCAAGAGACCCAGTACTTC	TRBV7-7	.	TRBD1	TRBJ2-5
CASSRRGEEAKLFF	TGTGCCAGCAGCCGAAGAGGAGAGGAAGCCAAACTGTTTTTT	TRBV3-1/TRBV3-2	.	.	TRBJ1-4
CASSLAVAAHQPQHF	TGTGCCAGCAGCTTGGCGGTCGCCGCTCATCAGCCCCAGCATTTT	TRBV5-8	.	.	TRBJ1-5
CASSPSGSYNEQFF	TGCGCCAGCAGTCCGAGCGGGAGTTATAATGAGCAGTTCTTC	TRBV10-1	.	TRBD2	TRBJ2-1
CATSRDRTHSNQPQHF	TGTGCCACCAGCAGAGATCGGACTCATAGCAATCAGCCCCAGCATTTT	TRBV15	.	.	TRBJ1-5
CAWSNGGETQYF	TGTGCCTGGAGTAACGGGGGGGAGACCCAGTACTTC	TRBV30	.	TRBD2	TRBJ2-5
CASSPRAGETQYF	TGCGCCAGCAGCCCCCGGGCGGGAGAGACCCAGTACTTC	TRBV5-1	.	.	TRBJ2-5
CASSQGTGGASEAFF	TGCGCCAGCAGCCAAGGGACAGGGGGCGCGTCTGAAGCTTTCTTT	TRBV4-3	few	TRBD1	TRBJ1-1
CASGAANTGELFF	TGCGCCAGCGGAGCGGCGAACACCGGGGAGCTGTTTTTT	TRBV4-1	.	.	TRBJ2-2
CASSFATPLTDTQYF	TGTGCCAGCAGCTTTGCGACACCACTCACAGATACGCAGTATTTT	TRBV7-2	.	.	TRBJ2-3
CASNPGGTSYGYTF	TGTGCCAGCAACCCGGGGGGCACCTCCTATGGCTACACCTTC	TRBV2	.	.	TRBJ1-2
CASSQVPGAFNEQFF	TGTGCCAGCAGCCAAGTGCCGGGAGCTTTCAATGAGCAGTTCTTC	TRBV14	.	.	TRBJ2-1
CATRQGADEQYF	TGTGCCACTCGACAGGGGGCAGACGAGCAGTACTTC	TRBV6-5	.	TRBD1	TRBJ2-7
CSVAGDYQETQYF	TGCAGCGTTGCAGGTGATTACCAAGAGACCCAGTACTTC	TRBV29-1	.	.	TRBJ2-5
CASSPDSVVTQYF	TGCGCCAGCAGCCCGGACTCTGTTGTGACCCAGTACTTC	TRBV10-2	.	.	TRBJ2-5
CASSQTRTATRVGYTF	TGTGCCAGCAGCCAAACTAGGACGGCGACACGAGTTGGCTACACCTTC	TRBV11-2	.	.	TRBJ1-2
CASSYSIGSLAHF	TGTGCCAGCAGTTACTCGATCGGGTCCCTCGCCCACTTT	TRBV6-5	.	.	TRBJ1-6
CASSITGPRAGNTIYF	TGTGCCAGCAGCATTACAGGGCCAAGGGCTGGAAACACCATATATTTT	TRBV11-2	few	.	TRBJ1-3
CASSLMGLAGGEQETQYF	TGCGCCAGCAGCTTGATGGGACTAGCGGGAGGTGAGCAAGAGACCCAGTACTTC	TRBV5-1	.	TRBD2	TRBJ2-5
CASSQEGTGGSEAFF	TGCGCCAGCAGCCAAGAGGGGACAGGGGGCTCTGAAGCTTTCTTT	TRBV4-1	.	TRBD1	TRBJ1-1
CASSRGFPYEQYF	TGTGCCAGCAGTCGGGGGTTCCCCTACGAGCAGTACTTC	TRBV12-3/TRBV12-4	.	.	TRBJ2-7
CASSDTGYLNYGYTF	TGTGCCAGCAGTGACACAGGGTACTTGAACTATGGCTACACCTTC	TRBV6-1	.	.	TRBJ1-2
CASSSWENEQFF	TGTGCCAGCAGTTCGTGGGAGAATGAGCAGTTCTTC	TRBV28	once	.	TRBJ2-1
CASSYGSGGAGETQYF	TGTGCCAGCAGTTATGGTAGCGGGGGGGCGGGAGAGACCCAGTACTTC	TRBV6-5	.	TRBD2	TRBJ2-5
CASSKQTKETQYF	TGTGCCAGTAGTAAACAGACTAAAGAGACCCAGTACTTC	TRBV19	.	.	TRBJ2-5
CATSVGAGLLEETQYF	TGTGCCACCAGTGTCGGCGCAGGGTTGCTTGAAGAGACCCAGTACTTC	TRBV24-1	few	.	TRBJ2-5
CASSAGANVLTF	TGTGCCAGCTCCGCTGGGGCCAACGTCCTGACTTTC	TRBV28	.	.	TRBJ2-6
CASGLTRDSPLHF	TGTGCCAGCGGCCTTACTCGGGATTCACCCCTCCACTTT	TRBV28	once	.	TRBJ1-6
CASRTSGGRETQYF	TGTGCCAGCAGGACTAGCGGGGGGAGGGAGACCCAGTACTTC	TRBV3-1/TRBV3-2	.	TRBD2	TRBJ2-5
CASSYWTSGRDEQFF	TGTGCCAGCAGTTACTGGACTAGCGGGAGGGATGAGCAGTTCTTC	TRBV6-2/TRBV6-3	.	TRBD2	TRBJ2-1
CASSQGGSGNQPQHF	TGTGCCAGCAGCCAAGGGGGCAGCGGCAATCAGCCCCAGCATTTT	TRBV4-2	.	.	TRBJ1-5
CASSQQGSGGYTF	TGTGCCAGCAGCCAACAAGGATCGGGTGGCTACACCTTC	TRBV3-1/TRBV3-2	few	.	TRBJ1-2
CAWNRGQETQYF	TGTGCCTGGAACAGGGGCCAAGAGACCCAGTACTTC	TRBV30	.	TRBD1	TRBJ2-5
CASSYRAGGPNYEQYF	TGTGCCAGCAGTTACAGAGCGGGAGGGCCAAACTACGAGCAGTACTTC	TRBV6-5	.	TRBD2	TRBJ2-7
CASKSQGYANEKLFF	TGTGCCAGCAAATCACAGGGATACGCTAATGAAAAACTGTTTTTT	TRBV2	.	.	TRBJ1-4
CASSLGTGWETQYF	TGTGCCAGCTCACTGGGGACAGGCTGGGAGACCCAGTACTTC	TRBV18	.	TRBD1	TRBJ2-5
CSVAADRRGYGYTF	TGCAGCGTTGCCGCGGACAGGCGGGGTTATGGCTACACCTTC	TRBV29-1	.	TRBD1	TRBJ1-2
CASSFAQGKLGGYTF	TGTGCCAGCAGTTTTGCACAGGGTAAATTAGGTGGCTACACCTTC	TRBV28	.	.	TRBJ1-2
CASSLYVGGQDYGYTF	TGTGCCAGCAGTTTATATGTTGGGGGACAGGACTATGGCTACACCTTC	TRBV28	.	TRBD1	TRBJ1-2
CASSLEREFVEQYF	TGTGCCAGCAGCTTAGAGCGGGAGTTTGTCGAGCAGTACTTC	TRBV7-9	.	TRBD2	TRBJ2-7
CASSQDQVHSYTGELFF	TGCGCCAGCAGCCAAGATCAGGTGCACAGCTACACCGGGGAGCTGTTTTTT	TRBV4-1	.	.	TRBJ2-2
CASSFRGRGAFF	TGTGCCAGCAGCTTCAGGGGGCGGGGGGCTTTCTTT	TRBV12-3/TRBV12-4	.	TRBD1	TRBJ1-1
CASSLGVRDFNYGYTF	TGTGCCAGCAGCTTAGGGGTGAGGGATTTTAACTATGGCTACACCTTC	TRBV7-2	.	.	TRBJ1-2
CASSATAYEQYF	TGTGCCAGTAGTGCGACAGCCTACGAGCAGTACTTC	TRBV19	.	.	TRBJ2-7